The TCR beta chain described here comes from a study of blood T cell repertoires in COVID-19. Turning to the study itself: Sites in the United States, Italy and Spain provided acute and convalescent COVID-19 samples. T cells, B-cell-depleted T cells, or PBMCs supplied cDNA or gDNA.

Seattle patients were enrolled while actively infected and followed longitudinally. Original processing methods: Nucleated cell counts were estimated from reference gene primer amplification. Repertoires were generated with immunoSEQ multiplex PCR, while TCRdb's copy carries only in-frame clones and drops some. V, J and clone size were drawn from that table, and D and trimming were deduced from the DNA. The sample holds 250,000 to 350,000 clones, 65% to 85% seen once. With 5 bases removed from V and 4 bases from J, the gap between germline ends came to 12 bases. Per the germline V gene, CDR1 is LGHDT and CDR2 is YNNKEL (reference sequence). CDR3 length equals 14 residues.

The sample consisted of peripheral blood. The source of this sequence is a human donor with COVID-19, enrolled during active disease. The donor label of this sample is uncertain. This sequence joins TRBV3-1 (or the pseudogene TRBV3-2) and TRBJ1-5; D is unresolved. In DNA, the CDR3 is TGTGCCAGCAGCGTCCGATCGGGGAATCAGCCCCAGCATTTT. Amino acid sequence: CASSVRSGNQPQHF.